This T cell receptor beta chain stems from a study of blood T cell repertoires in COVID-19. Across the whole study: Spain, Italy and the United States supplied samples that represented acute and convalescent COVID-19.

Original analysis: Nucleated cell counts were estimated from reference gene primer amplification. Repertoires were generated with immunoSEQ multiplex PCR, while TCRdb's copy carries only in-frame clones and drops some. The V and J calls and clone size come from that table; D and trimming were worked out from the DNA. The sample contains approximately 500,000 clones, roughly nine tenths of which appear only once. Enrolment of Seattle patients took place during active infection, and they were followed longitudinally. The germline V gene has CDR1 SEHNR and CDR2 FQNEAQ (reference sequence). Trimming took 4 bases from V and 0 from J, leaving 7 bases between them. This CDR3 region has 14 residues.

The clonotype was recovered from a woman in her forties or fifties with COVID-19, enrolled during active disease. This rearrangement joins TRBV7-9 to TRBJ1-5, with D unresolved. Specimen: peripheral blood. CDR3 sequence: CASSYGYSNQPQHF. CDR3 DNA: TGTGCCAGCAGCTACGGTTATAGCAATCAGCCCCAGCATTTT.